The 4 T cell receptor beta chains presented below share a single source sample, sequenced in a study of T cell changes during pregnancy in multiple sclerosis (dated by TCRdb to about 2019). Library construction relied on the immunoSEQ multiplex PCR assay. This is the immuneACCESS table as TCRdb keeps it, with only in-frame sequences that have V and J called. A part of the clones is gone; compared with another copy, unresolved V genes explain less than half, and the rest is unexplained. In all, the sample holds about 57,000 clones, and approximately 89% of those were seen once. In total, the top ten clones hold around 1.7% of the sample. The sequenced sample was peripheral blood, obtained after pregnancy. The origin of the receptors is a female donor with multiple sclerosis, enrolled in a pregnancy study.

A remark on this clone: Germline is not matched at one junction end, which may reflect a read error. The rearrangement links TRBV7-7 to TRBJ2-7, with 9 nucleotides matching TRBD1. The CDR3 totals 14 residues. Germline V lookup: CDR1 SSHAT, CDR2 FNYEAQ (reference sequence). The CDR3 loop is CASSKDRGLGEQYF. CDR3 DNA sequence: TGTGCTAGCAGTAAGGACAGGGGCTTAGGCGAGCAGTACTTC.

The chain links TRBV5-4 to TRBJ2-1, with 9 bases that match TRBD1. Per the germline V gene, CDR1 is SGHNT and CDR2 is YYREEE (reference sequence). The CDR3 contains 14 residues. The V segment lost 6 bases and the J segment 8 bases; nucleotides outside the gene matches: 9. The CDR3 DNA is TGTGCCAGCATCGGGGACAGGGCGGGGGATGAGCAGTTCTTC. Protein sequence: CASIGDRAGDEQFF.

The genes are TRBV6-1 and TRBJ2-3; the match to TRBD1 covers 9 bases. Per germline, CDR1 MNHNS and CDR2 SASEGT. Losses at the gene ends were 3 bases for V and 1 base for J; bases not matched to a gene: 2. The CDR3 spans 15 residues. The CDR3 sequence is CASSERDRGTDTQYF. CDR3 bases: TGTGCCAGCAGTGAGAGGGACAGGGGCACAGATACGCAGTATTTT.

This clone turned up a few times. The CDR3 is CASSPTGGTEAFF. The DNA for the CDR3 is TGTGCCAGCAGTCCCACAGGGGGCACTGAAGCTTTCTTT. This rearrangement joins TRBV6-5 to TRBJ1-1; 8 bases match TRBD1. This CDR3 has 13 amino acids. The germline gives CDR1 MNHEY, CDR2 SVGAGI. V shed 5 bases, J shed 4 bases, and the junction held 3 bases outside the gene matches.